This TCR beta chain comes out of a study of blood T cells in healthy people across ages (dated by TCRdb to 2015 to 2017). A note on the overall study: In model experiments, template switching captured about one uniquely barcoded TCR beta cDNA molecule for every two T cells. The study measured age-related changes in TCR beta repertoire diversity using deep sequencing normalized with unique cDNA molecular identifiers. The donors were divided into four age groups: young (average around 16 years), middle-aged (around 41), aged (approximately 62) and long-lived (around 80). To avoid experimental bias, donors of different ages were spread randomly across the sequencing lanes. Using the same blood draw, the study looked at two additional independent replicas of 1 million unique cDNA reads for two donors, one aged 18 to 30 and the other aged 80 or older. The investigation overall reported the following: The long-lived group showed more naive CD4+ T cells, fewer expanded clones and increased TCR diversity than the aged group, suggesting age selection. There was a strong correlation between observed TCR beta diversity and the percentage of naive T cells measured by flow cytometry. Because donor CMV infection status was unknown, age-related changes in expanded clonotypes were potentially confounded. As age increased, observed TCR beta diversity per million T cells dropped in a roughly linear way, and a significant reduction was already evident by age 40. Conclusive comparison of naive and antigen-experienced compartments was prevented by the profiling of bulk unsorted PBMCs. Estimates of total diversity based on one million sequenced T cells were regarded as lower bounds and as underestimates.

Receptor amplification or capture employed 5' RACE. Sequencing was performed on an Illumina HiSeq 2500. A second PCR of roughly 7 to 11 cycles was performed with a sample-barcoded 5' primer and a J-beta primer mix. Each TCR beta cDNA molecule received a unique molecular identifier from a template-switch 5' adaptor carrying 12 random nucleotides. Each sample yielded at least 3 million CDR3-containing paired-end reads. The Mint cDNA synthesis kit, primed by a TRBC-specific oligonucleotide, was used to synthesize first-strand cDNA from all RNA. Following uracil-DNA glycosylase treatment, all cDNA underwent a first 18-cycle PCR with the universal primers M1SS and BC2_uni_R. The study's processing was this. For normalization, 1 million high-quality reads were randomly selected from each sample, with every read carrying a distinct molecular identifier. Reads sharing molecular identifiers were discarded rather than binned into consensus sequences. CDR3 identification, clonotype clustering and error correction used MiTCR with a Q25 quality threshold and the strictest error-elimination algorithm. Lower-bound total TCR beta diversity was estimated with a nonparametric unseen species model using Euler transformation. TCRdb itself trimmed the public reads at Q25 with fastp, ran MiXCR and retained productive beta chains. Each record represents a unique CDR3 protein, reported with the most common genes and DNA among its rows. These V and J calls rely on TCRdb rather than the paper's analysis. Counted in this sample were 550,000 to 600,000 distinct CDR3 sequences; 27% of them appeared once. The ten largest account for about 18% of the sample.

Including cysteine and phenylalanine, the CDR3 has 17 amino acids. Kept here is only the CDR3 DNA, which spans 51 bases and is read in frame from base 1. Trimming accounts for 6 bases at V and 9 bases at J, while the number of junction bases matched to no gene is 17. For CDR1 and CDR2, the germline V gene lists MNHNS and SASEGT. This clonotype turned up a few times. What this receptor recognizes is not known. Per-base qualities were not stored, and no clone one base away is much larger. The approximately 39 donors, aged roughly 6 to 95 years, were systemically healthy Caucasian individuals from Russia. Each donor gave about 9.7 milliliters of peripheral blood, drawn into EDTA-treated Vacutainer tubes. Ficoll-Paque density-gradient centrifugation was used to isolate PBMCs, with at least 6.5 million per sample. Trizol reagent was used to extract total RNA from the PBMCs, yielding at least 5 micrograms per sample. The percentages of naive CD45RAhigh/CD27high T cells were determined by flow cytometry on a PBMC aliquot from every donor.

Sequencing used blood. The chain uses TRBV6-1 and TRBJ1-6, and TRBD1 aligns with 7 junction nucleotides. The clonotype originates from a woman in her sixties or seventies in good health. The nucleotide sequence reads as follows: TGTGCCAGCAGCCCCCGGTTGAGGGACAGAGCTCTTTCACCCCTCCACTTT. It translates to CASSPRLRDRALSPLHF.